This note documents a single T cell receptor beta chain sequence. The target antigen is unknown. This sample is part of a study of vaccination and CD4 T cells after COVID-19. This CDR3 spans 13 amino acids. From germline, CDR1 is SGHAT and CDR2 FQNNGV. V trimming: 0 bases; J trimming: 8 bases; junction bases outside the gene matches: 2. As for treatment: roughly 11-day PBMC culture with coronavirus spike peptide pools or control peptides (ViraFEST assay). Study outcomes and limitations: Vaccine-specific clones numbering 304 of 307 showed spike mono-reactivity in convalescent patients.

Cultured CD4+ T cell DNA underwent sequencing with the Oncomine TCR Beta short-read assay. TCRdb re-called the PCR reads with MiXCR, one entry per CDR3 protein. The top ten clones hold 22% of a sample with 13,000 to 15,000 distinct CDR3 sequences, less than 30% of them seen once. Sequenced material: cultured CD4+ T cells from blood. The chain recombines TRBV11-2 with TRBJ1-2; 8 bases match TRBD1. This clonotype was obtained from a human donor with COVID-19. The CDR3 region has the DNA TGTGCCAGCAGCTTAGACGACAGGGGCGGCTACACCTTC. Its protein is CASSLDDRGGYTF.